This T cell receptor (beta chain) stems from a study of early T cells in non-severe SARS-CoV-2 infection. In the study overall: Unpaired chains resulted from sequencing bulk RNA of unsorted whole blood. Study outcomes and limitations: Matching against VDJdb likely underestimated virus-specific expansions, favoring anti-spike CD8.

TCRdb analysed the 5' RACE reads with MiXCR anew, one entry per CDR3 protein. The repertoire holds more than 90,000 distinct CDR3 sequences, with 13% as singletons. The CDR3 runs 13 residues. Germline CDR1 and CDR2: MNHEY and SVGEGT. V was pared by 5 bases and J by 3 bases, with 10 bases between. This clonotype was detected many times. As yet, its antigen is unknown. Sequencing used whole blood. This TCR came from an adult who was a healthcare worker with PCR-confirmed SARS-CoV-2 infection or an uninfected control (not recorded which). V usage is TRBV6-2 or TRBV6-3 and J usage is TRBJ2-5; D is possibly TRBD1 (5 bases). This CDR3 is CASSRQLKETQYF. In nucleotides, the CDR3 is TGTGCCAGCAGTCGACAGCTCAAAGAGACCCAGTACTTC.